What follows are 6 T cell receptor beta chains derived from one specimen sequenced in a study of T cell responses to AZD1222 COVID-19 vaccine. The repertoire was sequenced with immunoSEQ multiplex PCR; TCRdb's copy has only in-frame clones and lacks some. The sample yields roughly 70,000 clones, approximately 79% seen once. Sequenced here: peripheral blood, sampled on day 0 of MenACWY control vaccination. Receptors were obtained from an adult in good health.

The chain links TRBV3-1 (or the pseudogene TRBV3-2) to TRBJ1-3, with a possible D match to TRBD1 (6 bases). Trimming took 6 bases from V and 4 from J, leaving 16 bases between them. This CDR3 spans 15 amino acids. CDR1 and CDR2 (germline): LGHDT, YNNKEL (reference sequence). The CDR3 region is CASRPQGGLGNTIYF. The DNA of the CDR3 is TGTGCCAGCAGGCCACAGGGTGGTTTGGGAAACACCATATATTTT.

The chain joins TRBV7-2 to TRBJ2-2; D perhaps matches TRBD1 (6 bases). Germline V lookup: CDR1 SGHTA, CDR2 FQGNSA. This CDR3 spans 18 amino acids. Trimming pared 5 bases from V and 0 bases from J, leaving 19 bases between. This chain's CDR3 is CASSLISQGPSNTGELFF. Here the CDR3 DNA reads TGTGCCAGCAGCCTAATTTCACAGGGACCTTCGAACACCGGGGAGCTGTTTTTT.

The CDR3 coding sequence is TGTGCCAGTAGTATAGGGGCCAATCAGCCCCAGCATTTT. Amino acid sequence: CASSIGANQPQHF. The V call is TRBV19, the J call TRBJ1-5; D remains ambiguous. From germline, CDR1 is LNHDA and CDR2 SQIVND (reference sequence). The ends were cut back, 1 base at V and 3 bases at J, with 4 bases in the middle. This CDR3 has 13 amino acids.

This chain uses TRBV4-1 with TRBJ1-1; the D gene is possibly TRBD1 (6 bases). The CDR3 runs 14 residues. V was cut by 4 bases and J by 0 bases, with 9 bases left in between. CDR1 is MGHRA and CDR2 is YSYEKL in the germline V gene. The CDR3 bases are TGCGCCAGCAGCCGCGGACAGATGAACACTGAAGCTTTCTTT. It yields the protein CASSRGQMNTEAFF.

V gene TRBV5-1 combines with J gene TRBJ2-2, with 10 bases fitting TRBD2. Germline V CDR1 and CDR2: SGHRS, YFSETQ. This CDR3 has 17 residues. The ends lost 1 base at V and 5 bases at J; junction bases unmatched: 8. CDR3 DNA sequence: TGCGCCAGCAGCTTGCCCAGCGGGAGGGCTGGGACCGGGGAGCTGTTTTTT. Translating gives CASSLPSGRAGTGELFF.

V and J are TRBV7-6 and TRBJ2-7; D might be TRBD1 (5 bases). The V end was cut by 3 bases, the J end by 3 bases, with 12 bases between. This CDR3 is built from 14 residues. CDR1 and CDR2 from the germline V gene are SGHVS and FNYEAQ. The DNA for the CDR3 is TGTGCCAGCAGCTTGGACATTGGCCTCTACGAGCAGTACTTC. Translated: CASSLDIGLYEQYF. The variable domain in full, with the rest retrieved from reference TRBV7-6 and TRBJ2-7, is GAGVSQSPRYKVTKRGQDVALRCDPISGHVSLYWYRQALGQGPEFLTYFNYEAQQDKSGLPNDRFSAERPEGSISTLTIQRTEQRDSAMYRCASSLDIGLYEQYFGPGTRLTVT.